The sequence of this TCR beta chain was determined in a study of cytomegalovirus exposure and HLA in healthy donors. Method: immunoSEQ multiplex PCR; TCRdb's copy keeps in-frame clones and lacks some. The table shows tens of thousands of clones, with around 95% occurring only once. Germline V gene lookup returns CDR1 SGHRS and CDR2 YFSETQ. Trimming removed 5 bases from V and 5 bases from J, with 17 bases in between. The CDR3 length is 14 residues. Sequenced input: PBMCs. This receptor was taken from a woman aged 18-35 years in good health and CMV-seronegative. The V gene is TRBV5-1, the J gene TRBJ2-7, with a weak D call TRBD1 (5 bases). CDR3 in amino acids: CASRIQDSGDEQYF. As DNA, the CDR3 is TGCGCCAGCAGGATACAGGATTCTGGGGACGAGCAGTACTTC.